These T cell receptor beta chains were read from a single sample in a study of CXCR3-negative and CXCR3-positive naive CD8 T cells. TCRdb reprocessed the 5' RACE reads; each CDR3 protein has one entry and no DNA is given. Its table records under 150,000 distinct CDR3 sequences. Source material: naive CXCR3+ CD8+ T cells from blood. Receptors originate from a human donor in good health. Some clones in this sample may be carry-over from other donors' samples. The CDR3 runs from the conserved cysteine through the conserved F or W.

J gene	V gene	CDR3 protein
TRBJ2-7	TRBV19	CASSMDVGVRNEQYF
TRBJ2-5	TRBV28	CASSLIGTIQETQYF
TRBJ1-5	TRBV4-1	CASSQVSPIGTGGDGNQPQHF
TRBJ1-5	TRBV19	CASSIRPNSNQPQHF
TRBJ2-5	TRBV5-5	CASSLSPGTGINSQETQYF
TRBJ2-5	TRBV7-6	CASSLDPGAGETQYF
TRBJ1-5	TRBV25-1	CASSEWGDQPQHF
TRBJ2-7	TRBV5-1	CASSLGWDYYEQYF
TRBJ2-7	TRBV5-1	CASSLDRGLAGYEQYF
TRBJ2-1	TRBV29-1	CSVEDLQTLAGAWGEQFF
TRBJ2-1	TRBV20-1	CSARDGTPRYNEQFF
TRBJ2-3	TRBV20-1	CSARDRLADTQYF
TRBJ1-2	TRBV29-1	CSVEEYRNYGYTF
TRBJ2-7	TRBV25-1	CASSDPTGAGYEQYF
TRBJ2-2	TRBV20-1	CSARGSPLEKAGELFF
TRBJ2-1	TRBV29-1	CSVERGGSRGEQFF
TRBJ2-7	TRBV29-1	CSVGYGGAFYEQYF
TRBJ2-2	TRBV19	CASSPKPGLAGVVTGELFF
TRBJ2-1	TRBV6-2/TRBV6-3	CASSYGLAGAYNEQFF
TRBJ2-2	TRBV7-9	CASSFAWGELFF
TRBJ2-1	TRBV29-1	CSVETGRSYNEQFF
TRBJ2-7	TRBV5-1	CASSLVETGVSYEQYF
TRBJ2-3	TRBV2	CASSEGVGATDTQYF
TRBJ2-3	TRBV28	CASSLRGSTDTQYF
TRBJ2-1	TRBV27	CASSSRLKNEQFF
TRBJ2-7	TRBV13	CATSTGANYEQYF
TRBJ2-7	TRBV5-1	CASSWFGTGQGYEQYF
TRBJ2-7	TRBV5-6	CATSLRGGPYEQYF
TRBJ2-1	TRBV5-1	CASSPLGGTLNEQFF
TRBJ2-4	TRBV4-2	CASSQWLAGGPPNIQYF
TRBJ2-7	TRBV7-9	CASSTDRRYEQYF
TRBJ2-5	TRBV7-9	CASSSRQRERETQYF
TRBJ2-1	TRBV10-3	CAISELGTSGTNEQFF
TRBJ1-5	TRBV10-3	CAISESGRVNQPQHF
TRBJ2-7	TRBV4-2	CASSPKEGSEQYF
TRBJ2-7	TRBV19	CASSAAGGYEQYF
TRBJ2-2	TRBV5-1	CASEPNTGELFF
TRBJ2-1	TRBV6-4	CASSEYTYNEQFF
TRBJ2-1	TRBV10-3	CAISAFGGRNEQFF
TRBJ2-5	TRBV10-3	CAIKDRVQETQYF
TRBJ2-5	TRBV7-8	CASRHYQGMQLETQYF
TRBJ2-1	TRBV14	CASSQGTGWNEQFF
TRBJ2-5	TRBV28	CASILAGKGETQYF
TRBJ2-1	TRBV6-5	CASRDRGAYNEQFF
TRBJ2-5	TRBV12-3/TRBV12-4	CASSLPGEETQYF
TRBJ2-7	TRBV28	CASSSHLLAGGFEQYF
TRBJ2-7	TRBV4-3	CASSQGLGAYEQYF
TRBJ2-1	TRBV29-1	CSVEAWQGALNEQFF
TRBJ2-3	TRBV28	CASIGTGSTDTQYF
TRBJ2-7	TRBV20-1	CSARGRLAVIYEQYF
TRBJ1-2	TRBV29-1	CSVELTGGPTFYGYTF
TRBJ2-3	TRBV29-1	CSVEEDPDSADTQYF
TRBJ2-3	TRBV29-1	CSVLGLTDTQYF
TRBJ2-7	TRBV7-9	CASSRLLGTDLHEQYF
TRBJ1-3	TRBV20-1	CSASFGSGNTIYF
TRBJ2-7	TRBV6-1	CASSRPTGWHYEQYF
TRBJ2-2	TRBV6-1	CAHLRGIVGERTGELFF
TRBJ1-2	TRBV29-1	CSVEVGARGYTF
TRBJ2-7	TRBV5-5	CASSMPPNLATYEQYF
TRBJ2-1	TRBV5-6	CASRGGTDSYNEQFF